This T cell receptor beta chain appears in the sequencing data of a study of shared clonotypes between healthy human individuals. About the research overall: The donors, a couple of women and three men, were aged 18 to 49. Three CD4 naive, three CD4 memory, two CD8 naive and one CD8 memory plate were used per donor.

Assay: immunoSEQ multiplex PCR; the TCRdb copy retains only in-frame clones and omits some. The sample shows some 350,000 clones, about 74% of them seen only once. In germline, CDR1 is SGHRS, CDR2 YFSETQ. Trimming pared 0 bases from V and 3 bases from J, leaving 9 bases between. The CDR3 covers 14 residues. About this clone itself: Its cognate antigen is unknown.

Study conclusions and caveats: The study drew on few donors, limiting represented genetic and exposure-history diversity. Non-shared clonotypes had lower generation probabilities than those shared by all four donors.

The J gene is TRBJ2-5, the V gene TRBV5-1, with no clear D. The sequence came from a man aged 25-45 years in good health. Sequenced sample: memory CD4+ T cells sorted from blood. Subset of the sample: CD45RA-negative fraction. The CDR3 spells CASSLALSEETQYF. CDR3 sequence (DNA): TGCGCCAGCAGCTTGGCACTCTCCGAAGAGACCCAGTACTTC.